Listed here are 8 T cell receptor beta chains from one sample, sequenced in a study of shared clonotypes between healthy human individuals. Produced via immunoSEQ multiplex PCR; TCRdb's table is partial and in-frame only. The sample has over a million clones, 95% to 99% seen once. The sample consisted of naive CD4+ T cells sorted from blood. Regarding subset: CD45RA+ positively selected. These receptor sequences come from a young man in good health.

This sequence joins TRBV2 and TRBJ2-7; 11 bases fit TRBD2. The CDR3 extends over 18 amino acids. V gave up 5 bases and J gave up 2 bases; unmatched junction bases: 14. Germline V gene data show CDR1 as SNHLY and CDR2 as FYNNEI. CDR3 protein: CASSRDRQGTSGPYEQYF. The CDR3 nucleotides are TGTGCCAGCAGTCGGGACAGGCAAGGGACTAGCGGACCCTACGAGCAGTACTTC.

The rearrangement links TRBV30 to TRBJ2-5; D uncertain. From germline, CDR1 is GTSNPN and CDR2 SVGIG (reference sequence). Between the trimmed V and J ends, which lost 0 bases and 0 bases, there was a span of 5 bases. The CDR3 has 13 residues. The CDR3 reads CAWSVRYQETQYF. In nucleotides, the CDR3 is TGTGCCTGGAGTGTTCGGTACCAAGAGACCCAGTACTTC.

V gene TRBV19 combines with J gene TRBJ1-2; a weak D match, TRBD1 (5 bases). The CDR3 is made up of 16 amino acids. Per germline, CDR1 LNHDA and CDR2 SQIVND (reference sequence). The V end lost 3 bases, the J end lost 4 bases, and 18 bases lay between the germline ends. The CDR3 is CASSILSSREAYGYTF. The CDR3 DNA follows: TGTGCCAGTAGTATTCTTTCCAGCAGGGAGGCCTATGGCTACACCTTC.

The chain uses TRBV12-5 and TRBJ2-2; the D is unclear. Germline CDR1 is LGHNT and CDR2 is FRNRAP. Trimming removed 1 base from V and 4 bases from J, with 16 bases in between. This CDR3 spans 17 amino acids. CDR3 sequence: CASGLGQERVRTGELFF. The CDR3 DNA is TGTGCTAGTGGTTTGGGTCAAGAACGGGTGCGCACCGGGGAGCTGTTTTTT. Looking up the rest from reference TRBV12-5 and TRBJ2-2 gives the full variable domain: DARVTQTPRHKVTEMGQEVTMRCQPILGHNTVFWYRQTMMQGLELLAYFRNRAPLDDSGMPKDRFSAEMPDATLATLKIQPSEPRDSAVYFCASGLGQERVRTGELFFGEGSRLTVL.

The chain employs TRBV5-6 and TRBJ1-1; 9 positions agree with TRBD1. This CDR3 comprises 13 residues. V shed 5 bases, J shed 4 bases, and the junction held 3 bases outside the gene matches. The germline V gene encodes CDR1 SGHDT and CDR2 YYEEEE. CDR3 region: CASRRTGATEAFF. The CDR3 coding sequence is TGTGCCAGCAGACGGACAGGGGCCACTGAAGCTTTCTTT.

The V and J genes are TRBV4-1 and TRBJ1-1; D is uncertain. The V gene's germline CDR1 is MGHRA and CDR2 YSYEKL. V was clipped by 5 bases and J by 2 bases, with 15 bases between them. This CDR3 region has 15 residues. The CDR3 DNA reads TGCGCCAGCAGCATACGGGAGGGCGGAAACACTGAAGCTTTCTTT. Translating it yields CASSIREGGNTEAFF.

Comments on this clone: Other DNA sequences in the sample encode the same CDR3. The chain carries TRBV6-1 and TRBJ2-7; D might be TRBD2 (6 bases). Trimming cost V 6 bases and J 0 bases, with 12 bases left between them. Per the germline V gene, CDR1 is MNHNS and CDR2 is SASEGT. The CDR3 runs to 14 residues. The CDR3 here is CASRLAGSSYEQYF. The DNA for the CDR3 is TGTGCCAGCAGACTAGCAGGAAGCTCCTACGAGCAGTACTTC.

The chain joins TRBV19 to TRBJ2-1; D gene unclear. The V gene lost 5 bases and the J gene lost 2 bases, with 13 bases spanning the gap. This CDR3 spans 15 amino acids. Germline CDR1 is LNHDA and CDR2 is SQIVND (reference sequence). The CDR3 DNA is TGTGCCAGTAGTGCCACTGTAGCTCCCTACAATGAGCAGTTCTTC. It encodes CASSATVAPYNEQFF.